These 30 T cell receptor beta chains originate from one sample sequenced in a study of OX40 agonist ivuxolimab in advanced cancers. Measured with immunoSEQ multiplex PCR; TCRdb has only the in-frame clones, and not every one. The table shows nearly 95,000 clones, with around 94% occurring only once. The source material was CD4+ or CD8+ T cells sorted from blood, sampled in a trial of the OX40 agonist ivuxolimab. The origin of the receptors is an adult with an advanced solid tumor such as melanoma, head and neck, liver or kidney cancer.

V usage is TRBV7-9 and J usage is TRBJ2-1; D is ambiguous. CDR1 is SEHNR, CDR2 FQNEAQ, per germline (reference sequence). CDR3 size: 12 residues. V lost 5 bases, J lost 4 bases, and 6 bases lay in between. CDR3 in DNA: TGTGCCAGCAGCCCCGGGTACAATGAGCAGTTCTTC. Translated: CASSPGYNEQFF.

The V and J genes are TRBV6-5 and TRBJ2-7, with 8 bases that match TRBD1. Germline V gene lookup returns CDR1 MNHEY and CDR2 SVGAGI. V gave up 0 bases and J gave up 5 bases; unmatched junction bases: 6. The CDR3 contains 15 residues. The CDR3 DNA sequence: TGTGCCAGCAGTTACTCCCCAGGGGGCGGAAACGAGCAGTACTTC. Translating it yields CASSYSPGGGNEQYF.

This clone has just one count. The V gene is TRBV6-5, the J gene TRBJ1-2, with 10 bases fitting TRBD1. The CDR3 is made up of 13 amino acids. V lost 5 bases and J lost 8; bases outside the gene matches: 5. Germline V gene sequence: CDR1 MNHEY, CDR2 SVGAGI. The CDR3 loop reads CASSETGGDGYTF. CDR3 coding DNA: TGTGCCAGCAGTGAGACAGGGGGCGACGGCTACACCTTC.

The CDR3: CASSGTASGNTIYF. DNA of the CDR3: TGTGCCAGCAGCGGGACAGCCTCTGGAAACACCATATATTTT. The rearrangement uses TRBV5-5 and TRBJ1-3; TRBD1 matches 7 bases. The germline gives CDR1 SGHKS, CDR2 YYEKEE (reference sequence). CDR3 length: 14 amino acids. V trimming: 4 bases; J trimming: 0 bases; junction bases outside the gene matches: 1.

This clone was recorded once. The rearrangement joins TRBV6-4 to TRBJ2-2, with 8 bases lining up with TRBD2. J lost 5 bases, V lost 0 bases, and 2 bases had no gene match. Per the germline V gene, CDR1 is MRHNA and CDR2 is SNTAGT. The CDR3 sequence is 15 residues long. The CDR3 nucleotides read TGTGCCAGCAGTGACTCAGGGACTAGGACCGGGGAGCTGTTTTTT. Translated, it gives CASSDSGTRTGELFF.

The chain links TRBV5-1 to TRBJ2-5, with 10 bases identical to TRBD2. Germline V gene lookup returns CDR1 SGHRS and CDR2 YFSETQ. With V trimmed by 1 base and J by 2 bases, 5 bases remained unmatched. This CDR3 comprises 16 residues. The CDR3 DNA reads TGCGCCAGCAGCTTGCGAAGCGGGGGGGAACAAGAGACCCAGTACTTC. Amino acids: CASSLRSGGEQETQYF.

This chain uses TRBV2 with TRBJ1-4; 7 bases fit TRBD1. CDR3 length: 14 amino acids. Trimming cost V 5 bases and J 5 bases; bases outside gene matches: 5. Germline CDR1 reads SNHLY; CDR2 reads FYNNEI. CDR3 bases: TGTGCCAGCAGTAGACCAGGGGGAAATGAAAAACTGTTTTTT. Encoded protein: CASSRPGGNEKLFF.

The V gene is TRBV7-8, the J gene TRBJ1-1; maybe TRBD1 (6 bases). The germline CDR1 and CDR2 sequences are SGHVS and FQNEAQ. The CDR3 runs 13 residues. Trimming cost V 5 bases and J 6 bases, with 13 bases left between them. The CDR3 nucleotides read TGTGCCAGCAGCCAAACAGGGTACGCTGAAGCTTTCTTT. It yields the protein CASSQTGYAEAFF.

The chain uses TRBV5-4 and TRBJ2-7, with D perhaps matching TRBD2 (6 bases). The germline gives CDR1 SGHNT, CDR2 YYREEE (reference sequence). Trimming stripped 0 bases from V and 4 bases from J, with 17 bases between. The CDR3 totals 16 residues. CDR3 region: CASSLGPGLEDYEQYF. CDR3 bases: TGTGCCAGCAGCTTGGGACCGGGACTGGAGGATTACGAGCAGTACTTC.

The genes are TRBV5-4 and TRBJ2-5, with D perhaps matching TRBD1 or TRBD2 (10 bases each). V lost 3 bases and J 0 bases, leaving 24 bases between the germline ends. Germline CDR1 is SGHNT and CDR2 is YYREEE (reference sequence). This CDR3 spans 19 amino acids. The CDR3: CASSWDRGLLAGYQETQYF. The DNA of the CDR3 is TGTGCCAGCAGCTGGGACAGGGGTCTACTAGCGGGGTACCAAGAGACCCAGTACTTC.

V usage is TRBV19 and J usage is TRBJ1-1; D gene ambiguous. V dropped 3 bases and J dropped 3 bases, with 11 bases sitting between them. The CDR3 consists of 14 residues. From germline, CDR1 is LNHDA and CDR2 SQIVND (reference sequence). The CDR3 here is CASSIALSDTEAFF. The CDR3, as DNA: TGTGCCAGTAGTATCGCCCTCTCGGACACTGAAGCTTTCTTT.

The V call is TRBV13, the J call TRBJ2-3; D gene unclear. The CDR3 consists of 15 residues. CDR1 and CDR2 from the germline V gene are PRHDT and FYEKMQ (reference sequence). Trimming took off 1 base at V and 5 bases at J, with 13 bases between the two ends. The CDR3 loop reads CASSLVVESKDTQYF. The CDR3 region has the DNA TGTGCCAGCAGCTTAGTGGTGGAGTCCAAAGATACGCAGTATTTT.

This chain connects TRBV11-2 to TRBJ2-3; either TRBD1 or TRBD2 may fit D (5 bases each). CDR1 is SGHAT and CDR2 is FQNNGV in the germline V gene. CDR3 size: 16 residues. V was shortened by 1 base and J by 0 bases, with 11 bases between the two germline ends. The CDR3 sequence is CASSLGGTVSTDTQYF. In DNA form, the CDR3 reads TGTGCCAGCAGCTTAGGAGGGACGGTTAGCACAGATACGCAGTATTTT. The whole variable domain, filled in from reference TRBV11-2 and TRBJ2-3, reads EAGVAQSPRYKIIEKRQSVAFWCNPISGHATLYWYQQILGQGPKLLIQFQNNGVVDDSQLPKDRFSAERLKGVDSTLKIQPAKLEDSAVYLCASSLGGTVSTDTQYFGPGTRLTVL.

As DNA, the CDR3 is TGCAGCGTTAAGACAGGTGATTCCTACGAGCAGTACTTC. Protein sequence: CSVKTGDSYEQYF. The V call is TRBV29-1, the J call TRBJ2-7; D possibly corresponds to TRBD1 (6 bases). The CDR3 loop spans 13 amino acids. Germline V gene data show CDR1 as SQVTM and CDR2 as ANQGSEA. Deletions cut 5 bases from V and 1 base from J, with 12 bases between.

The V call is TRBV14, the J call TRBJ2-1; D unresolved. V lost 4 bases, J lost 3 bases, and 13 bases lay in between. The CDR3 sequence is 15 residues long. Germline-derived CDR1 and CDR2 are SGHDN and FVKESK. The CDR3 DNA is TGTGCCAGCAGCCCCCACGTGGTCTTCTACAATGAGCAGTTCTTC. This codes for CASSPHVVFYNEQFF.

The CDR3 loop is CASSQDTGPVEQYF. The CDR3 DNA is TGCGCCAGCAGCCAAGATACGGGGCCGGTCGAGCAGTACTTC. This sequence joins TRBV4-1 and TRBJ2-7; either TRBD1 or TRBD2 may fit D (5 bases each). V was trimmed by 0 bases and J by 6 bases, leaving 12 bases between them. Germline V lookup: CDR1 MGHRA, CDR2 YSYEKL. The CDR3 covers 14 residues.

The chain carries TRBV19 and TRBJ2-3, with D unclear. The CDR3 loop spans 16 amino acids. CDR1 is LNHDA, CDR2 SQIVND, per germline (reference sequence). V lost 1 base, J lost 0 bases, and 11 bases lay in between. The DNA for the CDR3 is TGTGCCAGTAGTATAGGGGTACGTTCTAGCACAGATACGCAGTATTTT. It encodes CASSIGVRSSTDTQYF. The entire variable domain, with the rest obtained from reference TRBV19 and TRBJ2-3, is as follows: DGGITQSPKYLFRKEGQNVTLSCEQNLNHDAMYWYRQDPGQGLRLIYYSQIVNDFQKGDIAEGYSVSREKKESFPLTVTSAQKNPTAFYLCASSIGVRSSTDTQYFGPGTRLTVL.

The CDR3 region is CASSSRVVQGSYEQYF. The CDR3 DNA reads as TGTGCCAGCAGCTCGCGCGTTGTTCAAGGCTCCTACGAGCAGTACTTC. V usage is TRBV13 and J usage is TRBJ2-7; D is unclear. This CDR3 region has 16 residues. The ends were cut back, 4 bases at V and 0 bases at J, with 16 bases in the middle. Germline-derived CDR1 and CDR2 are PRHDT and FYEKMQ (reference sequence).

This CDR3 reads CASSGTGRVSGANVLTF. The CDR3 DNA sequence: TGTGCCAGTAGTGGGACAGGGAGGGTCTCTGGGGCCAACGTCCTGACTTTC. The chain is built from TRBV19 and TRBJ2-6; 9 bases are shared with TRBD1. J lost 0 bases, V lost 5 bases, and 5 bases had no gene match. The CDR3 loop spans 17 amino acids. In germline, CDR1 is LNHDA, CDR2 SQIVND (reference sequence).

The V gene is TRBV4-3, the J gene TRBJ1-2, with D possibly TRBD1 on 6 matching bases. The CDR3 is 15 residues long. Germline V gene data show CDR1 as LGHNA and CDR2 as YSLEER. Trimming stripped 1 base from V and 3 bases from J, with 12 bases between. CDR3 residues: CASSQATGDYYGYTF. CDR3 bases: TGCGCCAGCAGCCAAGCGACAGGTGACTACTATGGCTACACCTTC.

This chain joins TRBV9 and TRBJ1-6, with TRBD1 matching 9 bases. Trimming removed 0 bases from V and 5 bases from J; junction bases left unmatched: 3. From germline, CDR1 is SGDLS and CDR2 YYNGEE. The CDR3 contains 16 residues. Written as DNA, the CDR3 is TGTGCCAGCAGCGTAGGACAGGGGGGCGATAATTCACCCCTCCACTTT. Amino acid sequence: CASSVGQGGDNSPLHF.

The chain uses TRBV4-1 and TRBJ2-7; D is ambiguous. V lost 2 bases, J lost 2 bases, and 7 bases lay in between. The CDR3 extends over 13 amino acids. CDR1 MGHRA and CDR2 YSYEKL come from the germline V gene. The CDR3 reads CASSQTQAYEQYF. As DNA, the CDR3 is TGCGCCAGCAGCCAAACCCAAGCCTACGAGCAGTACTTC.

The gene calls are TRBV5-1 and TRBJ1-1; D remains unclear. Trimming took 0 bases from V and 4 from J, leaving 10 bases between them. CDR1 and CDR2 from the germline V gene are SGHRS and YFSETQ. This CDR3 contains 14 residues. DNA of the CDR3: TGCGCCAGCAGCTTGGACGAGTCAGTCACTGAAGCTTTCTTT. It is translated as CASSLDESVTEAFF. Looking up the rest from reference TRBV5-1 and TRBJ1-1 gives the full variable domain: KAGVTQTPRYLIKTRGQQVTLSCSPISGHRSVSWYQQTPGQGLQFLFEYFSETQRNKGNFPGRFSGRQFSNSRSEMNVSTLELGDSALYLCASSLDESVTEAFFGQGTRLTVV.

The genes are TRBV5-6 and TRBJ2-3, with no clear D. Deletions cut 2 bases from V and 2 bases from J, with 9 bases between. The CDR3 length is 14 residues. Germline values: CDR1 SGHDT, CDR2 YYEEEE. The CDR3 spells CASSLGRPTDTQYF. As DNA, the CDR3 is TGTGCCAGCAGCTTAGGTAGACCCACAGATACGCAGTATTTT.

This chain uses TRBV29-1 with TRBJ1-1; D ambiguous. V dropped 4 bases and J dropped 3 bases, with 6 bases sitting between them. CDR3 size: 11 residues. Germline V gives CDR1 SQVTM, CDR2 ANQGSEA. CDR3 sequence: CSVAWDTEAFF. The CDR3 DNA reads TGCAGCGTTGCCTGGGACACTGAAGCTTTCTTT.

The table lists this clone with a count of one. The J gene is TRBJ2-1, the V gene TRBV29-1; TRBD1 matches 7 bases. The length of the CDR3 is 13 residues. V was clipped by 6 bases and J by 4 bases; unmatched bases: 6. Per the germline V gene, CDR1 is SQVTM and CDR2 is ANQGSEA. The CDR3 spells CSVAGTAYNEQFF. CDR3 coding DNA: TGCAGCGTAGCCGGGACAGCTTACAATGAGCAGTTCTTC.

The gene calls are TRBV19 and TRBJ2-1; no definite D call. CDR3 size: 16 residues. Germline CDR1 is LNHDA and CDR2 is SQIVND (reference sequence). Trimming took off 0 bases at V and 6 bases at J, with 15 bases between the two ends. The CDR3 region has the DNA TGTGCCAGTAGTATAGACCGGGTCGGCTCGGTCAATGAGCAGTTCTTC. Protein sequence: CASSIDRVGSVNEQFF.

The chain links TRBV4-1 to TRBJ2-7; perhaps TRBD1 as D (5 bases). The germline gives CDR1 MGHRA, CDR2 YSYEKL. The CDR3 sequence is 15 residues long. Between the trimmed V and J ends, which lost 1 base and 4 bases, there was a span of 14 bases. Here the CDR3 reads CASSQVWTQNYEQYF. In nucleotides, the CDR3 is TGCGCCAGCAGCCAAGTGTGGACACAAAATTACGAGCAGTACTTC.

This chain joins TRBV25-1 and TRBJ1-1; TRBD1 might be the D (6 bases). The V gene lost 5 bases and the J gene lost 7 bases, with 23 bases spanning the gap. Germline V lookup: CDR1 MGHDK, CDR2 SYGVNS. This CDR3 spans 16 amino acids. The CDR3 spells CASSPSRGGAFNEAFF. The CDR3 DNA follows: TGTGCCAGCAGTCCCTCAAGGGGGGGGGCTTTTAATGAAGCTTTCTTT. The full variable domain, with the rest looked up from reference TRBV25-1 and TRBJ1-1, is EADIYQTPRYLVIGTGKKITLECSQTMGHDKMYWYQQDPGMELHLIHYSYGVNSTEKGDLSSESTVSRIRTEHFPLTLESARPSHTSQYLCASSPSRGGAFNEAFFGQGTRLTVV.

The CDR3 protein is CASSAGGNYGYTF. The DNA of the CDR3 is TGTGCCAGTAGCGCAGGGGGCAACTATGGCTACACCTTC. The rearrangement links TRBV19 to TRBJ1-2, with 8 bases fitting TRBD1. Germline V gene lookup returns CDR1 LNHDA and CDR2 SQIVND (reference sequence). The CDR3 runs to 13 residues. The trim removed 6 bases at V and 2 bases at J, leaving 2 bases unmatched.